One and the same sample provided the 21 T cell receptor beta chains below, sequenced in a study of blood T cell repertoires in COVID-19 (dated by TCRdb to the early 2020s). Library preparation employed the immunoSEQ multiplex PCR assay. TCRdb stores this immuneACCESS table with in-frame sequences only. Part of the clones is absent; in the studies checked, under half of the shortfall reflects unresolved V genes, and no reason is known for the rest. Present in this sample are approximately 300,000 clones, over 75% of which were seen just once. In total, the top ten clones hold approximately 7.5% of the sample. Source material: peripheral blood. Receptor source: a woman in her twenties or thirties with COVID-19, enrolled during active disease.

The V and J genes are TRBV6-5 and TRBJ2-3, with a possible D match to TRBD1 (5 bases). Trimming took 4 bases from V and 0 from J, leaving 14 bases between them. The germline gives CDR1 MNHEY, CDR2 SVGAGI. This CDR3 is 16 amino acids long. DNA of the CDR3: TGTGCCAGCAGTTCACGACAGACGACTAGCACAGATACGCAGTATTTT. Residues: CASSSRQTTSTDTQYF.

The genes are TRBV27 and TRBJ2-3; D may be TRBD2 (6 bases). V shed 9 bases and J shed 4 bases, with 11 bases lying between them. Looked up from germline, CDR1 is MNHEY and CDR2 is SMNVEV (reference sequence). The CDR3 spans 12 residues. The CDR3, as DNA: TGTGCCAGAGTTCCGGGGGCAGATACGCAGTATTTT. This gives the protein CARVPGADTQYF.

This chain joins TRBV6-2 or TRBV6-3 and TRBJ2-7, with 9 bases matching TRBD1. This CDR3 spans 18 amino acids. CDR1 MNHEY and CDR2 SVGEGT come from the germline V gene. V was pared by 4 bases and J by 5 bases, with 18 bases of the junction left unmatched. CDR3 in amino acids: CASSWRGFPGQGDHEQYF. CDR3 in DNA: TGTGCCAGCAGTTGGAGGGGATTCCCGGGACAGGGTGATCACGAGCAGTACTTC.

The chain uses TRBV16 and TRBJ1-1; 11 nucleotides line up with TRBD1. The CDR3 spans 15 residues. Per germline, CDR1 KGHSY and CDR2 FQNENV. The V gene end was trimmed by 4 bases and the J gene end by 7 bases; junction bases not matched to a gene: 8. Here the CDR3 reads CASSLRTGGIDEAFF. The DNA of the CDR3 is TGTGCCAGCAGCCTTCGGACAGGGGGCATTGATGAAGCTTTCTTT.

The table lists this clone with a few counts. The CDR3 DNA is TGCGCCAGCAGGGGGGGAACTAGCGGGAGTCTTCATGAGCAGTTCTTC. Residues: CASRGGTSGSLHEQFF. The chain has TRBV5-1 and TRBJ2-1, with 11 bases aligning to TRBD2. The CDR3 has 16 amino acids. V lost 5 bases and J lost 8; bases outside the gene matches: 12. CDR1 SGHRS and CDR2 YFSETQ come from the germline V gene.

This clone was detected only once. The rearrangement joins TRBV6-2 or TRBV6-3 to TRBJ1-2; 7 nucleotides line up with TRBD1. J was trimmed by 6 bases and V by 0 bases; bases with no gene match: 1. Germline V gene data show CDR1 as MNHEY and CDR2 as SVGEGT. CDR3 length: 13 amino acids. The CDR3 nucleotides read TGTGCCAGCAGTTACTCCGGGACAGATGGCTACACCTTC. Its protein product is CASSYSGTDGYTF.

The rearrangement links TRBV28 to TRBJ2-7; maybe TRBD1 (5 bases). The CDR3 loop spans 14 amino acids. CDR1 and CDR2 from the germline V gene are MDHEN and SYDVKM. V lost 7 bases, J lost 3 bases, and 16 bases lay in between. For the CDR3, the DNA is TGTGCCAGCACCCTACCCCCACAGGACTACGAGCAGTACTTC. It codes for CASTLPPQDYEQYF.

Remarks on this clone: The identical CDR3 is also encoded by other nucleotide sequences in the sample. V and J are TRBV5-1 and TRBJ2-3; possibly TRBD2 for D (5 bases). This CDR3 has 15 amino acids. The germline V gene encodes CDR1 SGHRS and CDR2 YFSETQ. Trimming pared 0 bases from V and 0 bases from J, leaving 8 bases between. The CDR3 DNA reads TGCGCCAGCAGCTTGGAGGGCGGGAGCACAGATACGCAGTATTTT. This sequence encodes CASSLEGGSTDTQYF.

The gene calls are TRBV24-1 and TRBJ1-2, with 8 bases that match TRBD1. After removal of 6 bases from V and 8 bases from J, the junction contained 10 bases not matched to a gene. CDR3 length: 14 amino acids. The germline V gene encodes CDR1 KGHDR and CDR2 SFDVKD. The CDR3 nucleotides are TGTGCCACCAGTCGCCCGGACAGGGTTCACGGCTACACCTTC. Its protein product is CATSRPDRVHGYTF.

This chain links TRBV4-2 with TRBJ2-7, with a possible D match to TRBD1 (5 bases). The V and J ends lost 4 bases and 1 base respectively, with 11 bases between them. CDR1 LGHNA and CDR2 YNFKEQ come from the germline V gene. The CDR3 runs 14 residues. The CDR3 nucleotides are TGTGCCAGCAGCCCCTCGACAGCTTCCTACGAGCAGTACTTC. This sequence encodes CASSPSTASYEQYF.

V and J are TRBV5-1 and TRBJ2-2; TRBD2 is a possible D gene (6 bases). The CDR3 spans 18 residues. CDR1 and CDR2 from the germline V gene are SGHRS and YFSETQ. V lost 4 bases to trimming and J lost 6 bases, with 25 bases between them. As DNA, the CDR3 is TGCGCCAGCAGCCTGGCCGGGTGGCCGGGAGTATTCGCCGGGGAGCTGTTTTTT. It specifies CASSLAGWPGVFAGELFF. Using reference TRBV5-1 and TRBJ2-2 for the parts outside the CDR3, the full variable domain is KAGVTQTPRYLIKTRGQQVTLSCSPISGHRSVSWYQQTPGQGLQFLFEYFSETQRNKGNFPGRFSGRQFSNSRSEMNVSTLELGDSALYLCASSLAGWPGVFAGELFFGEGSRLTVL.

This clone was counted once. The V call is TRBV7-9, the J call TRBJ2-1, with D tentatively TRBD1 (6 bases). The germline V gene has CDR1 SEHNR and CDR2 FQNEAQ (reference sequence). This CDR3 spans 12 amino acids. Between the trimmed V and J ends, which lost 3 bases and 9 bases, there was a span of 9 bases. In DNA form, the CDR3 reads TGTGCCAGCAGCTTCGGGACACTTGAGCAGTTCTTC. It translates to CASSFGTLEQFF.

The CDR3 nucleotides read TGCAGCGTGAGACAGGGGAGTACTGAAGCTTTCTTT. Protein: CSVRQGSTEAFF. The chain links TRBV29-1 to TRBJ1-1, with 8 bases fitting TRBD1. Trimming at V came to 6 bases and at J to 5 bases, leaving 5 bases not matched to a gene. Germline V gene data show CDR1 as SQVTM and CDR2 as ANQGSEA. The CDR3 spans 12 residues.

The chain links TRBV10-3 to TRBJ2-7; the match to TRBD2 covers 8 bases. The trim removed 8 bases at V and 3 bases at J, leaving 9 bases unmatched. Germline V CDR1 and CDR2: ENHRY, SYGVKD. The CDR3 sequence is 14 residues long. CDR3 sequence: CAIGASGRSYEQYF. DNA of the CDR3: TGTGCCATCGGGGCCAGCGGGAGAAGCTACGAGCAGTACTTC.

This clone has more than one count but fewer than ten. The genes are TRBV30 and TRBJ1-4, with 9 nucleotides matching TRBD1. J was trimmed by 7 bases and V by 8 bases; bases with no gene match: 8. This CDR3 region has 13 residues. CDR1 is GTSNPN and CDR2 is SVGIG in the germline V gene (reference sequence). The CDR3 nucleotides are TGTGCCGCACCGGGACAGGGAACTGAAAAACTGTTTTTT. Its protein product is CAAPGQGTEKLFF.

The chain carries TRBV18 and TRBJ2-1, with TRBD2 identical over 9 bases. With 4 bases clipped from V and 9 bases from J, the junction kept 7 bases outside the gene matches. This CDR3 contains 14 residues. CDR1 is KGHSH and CDR2 is LQKENI in the germline V gene. For the CDR3, the DNA is TGTGCCAGCTCACAGGGACTAGCCAACGGTGAGCAGTTCTTC. Encoded protein: CASSQGLANGEQFF.

The chain uses TRBV7-3 and TRBJ1-1; 10 bases align to TRBD1. This CDR3 is built from 14 residues. The ends lost 3 bases at V and 2 bases at J; junction bases unmatched: 0. In germline, CDR1 is SGHTA, CDR2 FQGTGA. The CDR3 region is CASSLTGGNTEAFF. The CDR3 coding sequence is TGTGCCAGCAGCTTGACAGGGGGCAACACTGAAGCTTTCTTT.

The genes are TRBV27 and TRBJ2-7; tentatively, D is TRBD1 (6 bases). Trimming cost V 8 bases and J 4 bases, with 12 bases left between them. The CDR3 extends over 12 amino acids. The germline CDR1 and CDR2 sequences are MNHEY and SMNVEV (reference sequence). The CDR3 region is CASRGTSYEQYF. The CDR3 coding sequence is TGTGCCAGCCGTGGGACATCATACGAGCAGTACTTC.

V gene TRBV6-6 combines with J gene TRBJ2-7; weak D call: TRBD2 (6 bases). The CDR3 is 11 residues long. Germline lookup yields CDR1 MNHNY and CDR2 SVGAGI (reference sequence). V lost 4 bases and J 5 bases, leaving 6 bases between the germline ends. The CDR3 DNA sequence: TGTGCCAGCAGTTCGGGGGACGAGCAGTACTTC. Translated: CASSSGDEQYF.

This clone came up a few times. This chain uses TRBV4-1 with TRBJ2-7; possible D gene TRBD1, 6 bases. Trimming stripped 4 bases from V and 2 bases from J, with 18 bases between. CDR3 length: 16 amino acids. The germline V gene encodes CDR1 MGHRA and CDR2 YSYEKL. The CDR3 nucleotides are TGCGCCAGCAGCCGGATAGAGGACAGTAGAACCTACGAGCAGTACTTC. This gives the protein CASSRIEDSRTYEQYF.

This clone was seen once. The chain's CDR3 is CASSPGGKPYEQYF. The DNA for the CDR3 is TGTGCCAGCAGCCCCGGGGGAAAGCCCTACGAGCAGTACTTC. The V gene is TRBV7-3, the J gene TRBJ2-7; D is possibly TRBD2 (6 bases). The V gene lost 5 bases and the J gene lost 2 bases, with 13 bases spanning the gap. Germline CDR1 reads SGHTA; CDR2 reads FQGTGA. The CDR3 spans 14 residues.